What follows describes a single T cell receptor beta chain. What it binds is not known. Using immunoSEQ multiplex PCR, the repertoire was profiled, and TCRdb retains in-frame clones only, with some absent. Among some 90,000 clones listed, 80% to 85% were seen once. The CDR3 consists of 12 residues. The germline gives CDR1 SGHAT, CDR2 FQNNGV. V dropped 3 bases and J dropped 8 bases, with 10 bases sitting between them. The record originates from a study of graft-versus-host responses after intestinal transplantation. Study-wide context: Recipients uniformly received anti-thymocyte globulin induction, followed by tacrolimus and steroids for three to four years.

Study conclusions and caveats: Recipient-marrow GvH clones were detected, some having first appeared in ileum or blood. Maximum circulating GvH clone levels tracked with early post-transplant HvG decreases.

The chain uses TRBV11-2 and TRBJ1-2; D unresolved. The clonotype originates from a human donor who received an intestinal transplant. Sample: unstimulated CD4+ T cells sorted from spleen or lymph node cells, taken before intestinal transplant. For the CDR3, the DNA is TGTGCCAGCAGCTTGGGTGTGGAGGGCTACACCTTC. It codes for CASSLGVEGYTF.